These 4 T cell receptor beta chains were all obtained from the same sample, sequenced in a study of cytomegalovirus exposure and HLA in healthy donors. Amplification used 60 Vbeta primers and 13 Jbeta primers. Profiled with immunoSEQ multiplex PCR; TCRdb holds only in-frame clones, not every one. The sample lists about 84,000 clones; around three fifths were seen once. Material: PBMCs. The receptors stem from a woman in her thirties or forties in good health and CMV-seropositive.

This clone was recorded a few times. The V call is TRBV27, the J call TRBJ1-2; 7 bases map to TRBD1. With V trimmed by 3 bases and J by 7 bases, 14 bases remained unmatched. CDR3 length: 16 residues. Germline V gives CDR1 MNHEY, CDR2 SMNVEV (reference sequence). The CDR3 loop is CASSFGRGGEGGGYTF. CDR3 coding DNA: TGTGCCAGCAGTTTTGGCCGAGGGGGCGAGGGCGGTGGCTACACCTTC.

This chain connects TRBV5-6 to TRBJ1-3; maybe TRBD1 (5 bases). This CDR3 has 15 residues. Trimming took 3 bases from V and 1 from J, leaving 11 bases between them. Per the germline V gene, CDR1 is SGHDT and CDR2 is YYEEEE. The CDR3 nucleotides read TGTGCCAGCAGCTCCCTCCGGGGGTCTGGAAACACCATATATTTT. It yields the protein CASSSLRGSGNTIYF.

The genes are TRBV16 and TRBJ1-4, with TRBD1 as a possible D gene (6 bases). This CDR3 region has 15 residues. Trimming stripped 0 bases from V and 5 bases from J, with 10 bases between. Per the germline V gene, CDR1 is KGHSY and CDR2 is FQNENV. This chain's CDR3 is CASSQSTGGNEKLFF. The CDR3 DNA reads as TGTGCCAGCAGCCAATCGACAGGTGGAAATGAAAAACTGTTTTTT.

This clone was recorded once. The rearrangement links TRBV5-1 to TRBJ2-5; D perhaps matches TRBD2 (5 bases). This CDR3 is built from 13 residues. The germline gives CDR1 SGHRS, CDR2 YFSETQ. Trimming cost V 4 bases and J 3 bases, with 10 bases left between them. CDR3 coding DNA: TGCGCCAGCAGCACTAGGCTAGAAGAGACCCAGTACTTC. It specifies CASSTRLEETQYF.